Shown below are 10 T cell receptor beta chains from a single sample sequenced in a study of cytomegalovirus exposure and HLA in healthy donors. Vbeta (60) and Jbeta (13) primers were used in the PCR. Clones were read by immunoSEQ multiplex PCR, and TCRdb kept only the in-frame ones, dropping some. This sample yields some 200,000 clones, of which more than 80% are seen a single time; over 2% belongs to the top ten. What was sequenced was PBMCs. These receptor sequences come from a woman in her forties or fifties in good health and CMV-seropositive.

V and J are TRBV5-1 and TRBJ2-2; possibly TRBD2 for D (7 bases). The germline gives CDR1 SGHRS, CDR2 YFSETQ. V gave up 4 bases and J gave up 0 bases, with 13 bases separating them. The CDR3 consists of 16 residues. CDR3 sequence reads: CASSVSGGANTGELFF. For the CDR3, the DNA is TGCGCCAGCAGCGTCTCGGGGGGCGCGAACACCGGGGAGCTGTTTTTT.

The rearrangement joins TRBV6-1 to TRBJ1-1; 7 positions agree with TRBD1. Germline V gene lookup returns CDR1 MNHNS and CDR2 SASEGT. This CDR3 has 14 residues. The V segment lost 2 bases and the J segment 4 bases; nucleotides outside the gene matches: 4. The DNA of the CDR3 is TGTGCCAGCAGTGAAAGGGCAGGGGGCACTGAAGCTTTCTTT. Its protein product is CASSERAGGTEAFF.

The chain recombines TRBV2 with TRBJ2-7; the match to TRBD2 covers 12 bases. J was trimmed by 1 base and V by 5 bases; bases with no gene match: 3. The CDR3 is 15 amino acids. From germline, CDR1 is SNHLY and CDR2 FYNNEI. The CDR3 coding sequence is TGTGCCAGCAGTCGACTAGCGGGGGAGTCCTACGAGCAGTACTTC. Translated, it gives CASSRLAGESYEQYF. The full variable domain, rest sourced from reference TRBV2 and TRBJ2-7, is EPEVTQTPSHQVTQMGQEVILRCVPISNHLYFYWYRQILGQKVEFLVSFYNNEISEKSEIFDDQFSVERPDGSNFTLKIRSTKLEDSAMYFCASSRLAGESYEQYFGPGTRLTVT.

The chain uses TRBV4-1 and TRBJ2-5, with a possible D match to TRBD1 (6 bases). Deletions cut 5 bases from V and 0 bases from J, with 16 bases between. CDR3 size: 16 residues. The germline V gene has CDR1 MGHRA and CDR2 YSYEKL. The CDR3 region is CASSKGWGLDQETQYF. The CDR3 DNA reads TGCGCCAGCAGCAAGGGATGGGGGCTAGACCAAGAGACCCAGTACTTC.

The V call is TRBV5-1, the J call TRBJ2-3, with 14 bases fitting TRBD2. Germline V gene data show CDR1 as SGHRS and CDR2 as YFSETQ. With 4 bases clipped from V and 4 bases from J, the junction kept 8 bases outside the gene matches. The CDR3 consists of 17 residues. The CDR3, as DNA: TGCGCCAGCAGCCCCGGACTAGCGGGGGGCCGGTCAGATACGCAGTATTTT. Protein: CASSPGLAGGRSDTQYF.

Note on this clone: The junction shows a germline mismatch at one end, possibly a read error. This rearrangement joins TRBV7-7 to TRBJ2-1; 8 bases are shared with TRBD2. The germline V gene encodes CDR1 SSHAT and CDR2 FNYEAQ (reference sequence). The CDR3 runs 14 residues. For the CDR3, the DNA is TGTGCTAGCAGCGAGAGCGGGGGATACAATGAGCAGTTCTTC. Translating it yields CASSESGGYNEQFF.

V gene TRBV11-2 combines with J gene TRBJ1-2; unclear D gene. The CDR3 length is 14 residues. Germline CDR1 reads SGHAT; CDR2 reads FQNNGV. Trimming removed 5 bases from V and 4 bases from J, with 14 bases in between. The CDR3: CASSRADLGYGYTF. The CDR3 region has the DNA TGTGCCAGCAGCCGAGCAGATCTAGGCTATGGCTACACCTTC.

This clone was counted only a few times. V gene TRBV6-5 combines with J gene TRBJ1-4, with D possibly TRBD1 on 5 matching bases. V lost 4 bases and J 10 bases, leaving 10 bases between the germline ends. Germline CDR1 is MNHEY and CDR2 is SVGAGI. This CDR3 is built from 12 residues. The CDR3, as DNA: TGTGCCAGCAGTTGGCAGGGAGGAAAACTGTTTTTT. This encodes CASSWQGGKLFF.

This chain joins TRBV14 and TRBJ2-5; D is unclear. Germline CDR1 reads SGHDN; CDR2 reads FVKESK. The length of the CDR3 is 12 residues. The ends were cut back, 4 bases at V and 5 bases at J, with 8 bases in the middle. The CDR3 bases are TGTGCCAGCAGCCTTTCCCAGGAGACCCAGTACTTC. This sequence encodes CASSLSQETQYF.

This chain connects TRBV6-6 to TRBJ1-2; D perhaps matches TRBD1 (6 bases). The CDR3 consists of 15 residues. Germline V gene sequence: CDR1 MNHNY, CDR2 SVGAGI (reference sequence). Trimming removed 7 bases at V and 8 bases at J, with 23 bases between. The chain's CDR3 is CASMDLGGGAQGYTF. As DNA, the CDR3 is TGTGCCAGCATGGATTTGGGTGGGGGGGCTCAAGGCTACACCTTC.